This TCR beta chain was identified during a study of T cell repertoires in cytomegalovirus infection. Study-wide context: Indications came from public TCR beta signatures; they pointed to CMV infection and to a matching HLA type. Findings and caveats of the study: Dominating the ex vivo response were HLA-C-restricted CMV-specific TCR beta clonotypes. Summed public TCR beta family frequency identified CMV carriers bearing the relevant HLA.

At least ten counts were recorded for this clonotype. Its specificity is not known. From germline, CDR1 is MNHNS and CDR2 SASEGT. Between the trimmed V and J ends, which lost 4 bases and 7 bases, there was a span of 7 bases. The CDR3 sequence is 11 residues long. TCRdb re-derived calls from the reads in MiXCR, one entry per CDR3 protein. The sample consists of approximately 320,000 distinct CDR3 sequences, roughly 9.5% of them appearing once. The chain uses TRBV6-1 and TRBJ1-1; D unclear. Sequenced sample: PBMCs. This TCR derives from a human donor in good health (CMV status not recorded). Some clones in this sample may be carry-over from other donors' samples. CDR3 nucleotide sequence: TGTGCCAGCAGTGGCTTCAATGAAGCTTTCTTT. This encodes CASSGFNEAFF.